These T cell receptor beta chains were read from a single sample in a study of blood T cell dynamics during melanoma immunotherapy. The data were produced by immunoSEQ multiplex PCR, yet TCRdb's version contains in-frame clones alone and is incomplete. Among approximately 28,000 clones, 75% to 90% were seen once, and the ten largest hold over 9%. The sequences come from blood, collected from a patient treated with checkpoint blockade. Every receptor here comes from a human donor with melanoma. The CDR3 runs from the conserved cysteine through the conserved F or W. D genes are given only for firm matches. The listing skips clone size in some rows; elsewhere it reads once, few, many or a size class.

>NA|TRBV5-1|TRBJ2-2|NA
CASSASTLNTGELFF
TGCGCCAGCAGCGCTTCTACCCTGAACACCGGGGAGCTGTTTTTT
>NA|TRBV5-5|TRBJ2-7|NA
CASSTDGAGIYEQYF
TGTGCCAGCAGCACAGATGGGGCGGGGATCTACGAGCAGTACTTC
>NA|TRBV7-3|TRBJ1-6|few
CASSLSSSYNSPLHF
TGTGCCAGCAGCTTATCGAGCTCCTATAATTCACCCCTCCACTTT
>NA|TRBV5-1|TRBJ2-7|NA
CASSLATGLLFEQYF
TGCGCCAGCAGCCTGGCAACTGGCCTCCTATTCGAGCAGTACTTC
>TRBD1|TRBV19|TRBJ1-2|NA
CASSIGQGHYGYTF
TGTGCCAGTAGTATAGGACAGGGTCACTATGGCTACACCTTC
>NA|TRBV10-2|TRBJ2-7|NA
CASSAEGGPFEQYF
TGCGCCAGCAGTGCTGAGGGAGGCCCATTCGAGCAGTACTTC
>NA|TRBV28|TRBJ1-2|once
CAILGRGADYGYTF
TGTGCCATCCTCGGACGGGGCGCAGACTATGGCTACACCTTC
>NA|TRBV11-2|TRBJ2-5|NA
CASSLGEHRSTQYF
TGTGCCAGCAGCTTAGGTGAACATAGGTCGACCCAGTACTTC
>NA|TRBV5-1|TRBJ2-3|once
CASSFGQPGTDTQYF
TGCGCCAGCAGCTTTGGACAGCCCGGCACAGATACGCAGTATTTT
>TRBD2|TRBV7-6|TRBJ2-5|NA
CASSAKLAGGPMTQYF
TGTGCCAGCAGCGCCAAACTAGCGGGAGGGCCGATGACCCAGTACTTC
>TRBD2|TRBV28|TRBJ2-1|NA
CASITGGAGQWEQFF
TGTGCCAGCATAACGGGGGGGGCAGGGCAGTGGGAGCAGTTCTTC
>NA|TRBV2|TRBJ1-4|NA
CASSGQALVEKLFF
TGTGCCAGCAGTGGTCAGGCCCTCGTTGAAAAACTGTTTTTT
>NA|TRBV7-3|TRBJ1-1|NA
CASSPAGGRRTEAFF
TGTGCCAGCAGCCCCGCGGGCGGGAGAAGAACTGAAGCTTTCTTT
>TRBD1|TRBV28|TRBJ1-2|NA
CASSWPHGTGEGYTF
TGTGCCAGCAGTTGGCCGCACGGGACAGGGGAGGGCTACACCTTC
>NA|TRBV5-4|TRBJ1-1|NA
CASSLAAGQMNTEAFF
TGTGCCAGCAGCTTGGCGGCAGGGCAAATGAACACTGAAGCTTTCTTT
>NA|TRBV25-1|TRBJ1-5|NA
CASSDWQANQPQHF
TGTGCCAGCAGTGACTGGCAGGCCAATCAGCCCCAGCATTTT
>NA|TRBV27|TRBJ2-1|NA
CASSLSAYNEQFF
TGTGCCAGCAGTTTATCGGCCTACAATGAGCAGTTCTTC
>NA|TRBV25-1|TRBJ2-2|NA
CASSPLPMGTGELFF
TGTGCCAGCAGTCCTCTTCCAATGGGCACCGGGGAGCTGTTTTTT
>TRBD2|TRBV4-1|TRBJ2-7|NA
CASSQVTSGSGEQYF
TGCGCCAGCAGCCAAGTTACTAGCGGGAGTGGCGAGCAGTACTTC
>NA|TRBV4-1|TRBJ2-3|NA
CASSQGGVLTDTQYF
TGCGCCAGCAGCCAAGGAGGGGTGTTGACAGATACGCAGTATTTT
>NA|TRBV28|TRBJ2-7|NA
CASSPLREIGEQYF
TGTGCCAGCAGTCCCTTGCGGGAAATAGGCGAGCAGTACTTC
>NA|TRBV19|TRBJ1-6|NA
CASSSGQSWTSPLHF
TGTGCCAGTAGTTCCGGACAGTCTTGGACTTCACCCCTCCACTTT
>NA|TRBV5-6|TRBJ2-7|once
CASSFRREQYF
TGTGCCAGCAGCTTCCGGAGGGAGCAGTACTTC
>TRBD2|TRBV7-8|TRBJ2-3|NA
CASSRRLAEDTDTQYF
TGTGCCAGCAGCCGTAGACTAGCGGAAGACACAGATACGCAGTATTTT
>NA|TRBV28|TRBJ1-5|NA
CASSRPIRVNNQPQHF
TGTGCCAGCAGTCGCCCAATCAGGGTCAACAATCAGCCCCAGCATTTT
>TRBD1|TRBV7-8|TRBJ1-4|NA
CASRHNTGQGSGEKLFF
TGTGCCAGCAGGCATAACACGGGACAGGGCTCGGGTGAAAAACTGTTTTTT
>NA|TRBV30|TRBJ1-1|NA
CAWGEARTEAFF
TGTGCCTGGGGGGAAGCGCGCACTGAAGCTTTCTTT